This TCR beta chain was identified during a study of T cells in women clearing cervical HPV infection. About the research overall: Blood came at first lesion visit for cases, post-clearance for controls. General study results and limits: CIN3+ cases had significantly higher TCR repertoire richness than controls, but evenness did not differ. Associations may precede or follow infection; HPV-specific or memory T cells were not isolated.

V lost 3 bases and J 1 base, leaving 2 bases between the germline ends. The germline V gene has CDR1 KGHSH and CDR2 LQKENI. The CDR3 runs 12 residues. Clones were sequenced by immunoSEQ multiplex PCR, and TCRdb holds only the in-frame ones, with some missing. This repertoire includes roughly 47,000 clones. In regard to this clone: Its cognate antigen is unknown. Sequencing ends 3 residues short of the CDR3 end; the germline J gene provides the rest.

What was sequenced was blood buffy coat. The chain carries TRBV18 and TRBJ2-3, with no clear D. The sequence was collected from a woman between 18 and 69 years old with a cervical HPV16 infection that either progressed to CIN3+ or cleared (not recorded which). Partial CDR3 DNA: TGTGCCAGCTCACCCGGCACAGATACG. This sequence encodes CASSPGTDT. The CDR3 as a whole reads CASSPGTDTQYF.